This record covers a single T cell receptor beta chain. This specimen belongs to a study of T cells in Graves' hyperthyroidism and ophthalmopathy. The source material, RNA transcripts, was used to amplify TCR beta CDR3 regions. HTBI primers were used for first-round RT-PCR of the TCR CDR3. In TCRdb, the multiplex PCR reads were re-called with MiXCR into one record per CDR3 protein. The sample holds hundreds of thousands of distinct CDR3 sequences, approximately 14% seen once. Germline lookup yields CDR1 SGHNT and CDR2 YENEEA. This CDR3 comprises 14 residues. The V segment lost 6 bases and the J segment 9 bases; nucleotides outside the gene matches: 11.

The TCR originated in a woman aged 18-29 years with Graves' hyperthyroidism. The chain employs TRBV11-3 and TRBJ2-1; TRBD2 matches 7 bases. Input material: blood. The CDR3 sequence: CASRGWGGLGEQFF. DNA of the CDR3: TGTGCCAGCAGGGGGTGGGGGGGACTTGGTGAGCAGTTCTTC.